This T cell receptor (beta chain) comes out of a study of blood T cell repertoires in COVID-19. Study context: There were acute and convalescent COVID-19 samples, and they came from the United States, Italy and Spain.

V gave up 1 base and J gave up 4 bases; unmatched junction bases: 10. Germline V CDR1 and CDR2: LNHDA, SQIVND (reference sequence). The CDR3 is made up of 17 amino acids. The data were produced by immunoSEQ multiplex PCR, yet TCRdb's version contains in-frame clones alone and is incomplete. Of 130,000 to 150,000 clones detected, roughly 86% appear once; the ten largest clones hold approximately 2.5%. Input material: peripheral blood. This clonotype was sampled from a human donor in a cohort sampled during active COVID-19. The rearrangement joins TRBV19 to TRBJ2-5, with 9 bases matching TRBD2. The CDR3, as DNA: TGTGCCAGTAGTATAGCCGTTAGCGGGAGTGAGGGAGAGACCCAGTACTTC. Its protein product is CASSIAVSGSEGETQYF.